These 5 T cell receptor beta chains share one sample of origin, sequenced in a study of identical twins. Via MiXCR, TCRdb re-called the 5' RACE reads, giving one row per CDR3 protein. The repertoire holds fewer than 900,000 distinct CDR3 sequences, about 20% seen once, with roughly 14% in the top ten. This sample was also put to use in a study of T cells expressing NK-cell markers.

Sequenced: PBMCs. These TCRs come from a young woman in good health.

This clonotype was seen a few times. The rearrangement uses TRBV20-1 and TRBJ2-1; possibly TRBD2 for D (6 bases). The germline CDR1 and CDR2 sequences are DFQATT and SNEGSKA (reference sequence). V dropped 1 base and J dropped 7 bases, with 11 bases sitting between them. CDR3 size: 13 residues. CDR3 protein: CSARAGVWNEQFF. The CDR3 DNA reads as TGCAGTGCTAGAGCGGGAGTGTGGAATGAGCAGTTCTTC.

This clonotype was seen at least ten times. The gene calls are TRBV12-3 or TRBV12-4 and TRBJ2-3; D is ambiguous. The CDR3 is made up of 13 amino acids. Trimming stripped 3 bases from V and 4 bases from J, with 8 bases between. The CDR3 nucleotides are TGTGCCAGCAGTTTGAATCTCGCAGATACGCAGTATTTT. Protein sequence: CASSLNLADTQYF.

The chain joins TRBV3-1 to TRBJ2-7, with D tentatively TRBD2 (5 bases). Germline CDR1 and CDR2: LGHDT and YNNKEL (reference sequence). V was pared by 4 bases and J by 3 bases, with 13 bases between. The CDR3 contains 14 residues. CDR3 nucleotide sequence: TGTGCCAGCAGCCGGTCGGACGGGGACTACGAGCAGTACTTC. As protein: CASSRSDGDYEQYF.

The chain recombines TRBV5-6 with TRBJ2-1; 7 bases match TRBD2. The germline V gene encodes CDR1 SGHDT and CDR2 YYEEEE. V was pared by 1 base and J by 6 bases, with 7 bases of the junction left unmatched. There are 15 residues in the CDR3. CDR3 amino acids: CASSLFTAGRNEQFF. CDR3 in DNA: TGTGCCAGCAGCTTGTTTACAGCGGGGCGCAATGAGCAGTTCTTC.

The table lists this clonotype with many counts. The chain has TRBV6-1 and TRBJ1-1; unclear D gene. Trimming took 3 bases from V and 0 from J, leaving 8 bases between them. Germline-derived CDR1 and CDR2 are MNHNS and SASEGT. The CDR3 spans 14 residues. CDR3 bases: TGTGCCAGCAGTGACATGAACTTGAACACTGAAGCTTTCTTT. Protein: CASSDMNLNTEAFF.